The source of this T cell receptor (beta chain) is a study of blood T cell repertoires in COVID-19. About the study: Samples of COVID-19 (acute and convalescent) were obtained from the United States, Italy and Spain.

The junction had 7 bases not matched to a gene; V was cut back by 2 bases and J by 6 bases. From germline, CDR1 is MNHEY and CDR2 SVGAGI. The CDR3 totals 15 residues. In the original processing: Reference gene primers were amplified, and this amplification served to estimate nucleated cell counts. Sequencing used immunoSEQ multiplex PCR; TCRdb keeps in-frame clones, though not all of them. Clonal size and the V and J genes are those of that table, whereas D and trimming came from the DNA. The sample has roughly 290,000 clones, approximately 84% seen once. The sample comprised peripheral blood. The gene calls are TRBV6-5 and TRBJ1-2, with 9 bases aligning to TRBD1. This clonotype was sampled from a woman in her twenties or thirties who had recovered from COVID-19. CDR3 sequence (DNA): TGTGCCAGCAGTTACCGTACCGGGACAGGGAATGGCTACACCTTC. Translation gives CASSYRTGTGNGYTF.